Shown below are 5 T cell receptor beta chains from a single sample sequenced in a study of blood T cell repertoires in COVID-19. Some clones are missing from TCRdb's copy, which holds only in-frame ones; the method was immunoSEQ multiplex PCR. The sample has about 290,000 clones; nearly 90% are singletons. Material for sequencing was peripheral blood. These receptor sequences come from a woman younger than 45 with COVID-19, enrolled during active disease.

In regard to this clone: Different DNA sequences within this sample yield the same CDR3. V gene TRBV7-9 combines with J gene TRBJ1-5; 9 positions match TRBD1. The ends lost 5 bases at V and 4 bases at J; junction bases unmatched: 3. The length of the CDR3 is 14 residues. Germline lookup yields CDR1 SEHNR and CDR2 FQNEAQ (reference sequence). DNA for the CDR3: TGTGCCAGCAGCCCCGGGACAGGGAATCAGCCCCAGCATTTT. Protein sequence: CASSPGTGNQPQHF. The full variable domain, its missing parts supplied by reference TRBV7-9 and TRBJ1-5, is DTGVSQNPRHKITKRGQNVTFRCDPISEHNRLYWYRQTLGQGPEFLTYFQNEAQLEKSRLLSDRFSAERPKGSFSTLEIQRTEQGDSAMYLCASSPGTGNQPQHFGDGTRLSIL.

The CDR3 loop reads CASSQGAGTEAFF. For the CDR3, the DNA is TGCGCCAGCAGCCAGGGGGCGGGAACTGAAGCTTTCTTT. V and J are TRBV5-1 and TRBJ1-1; 8 nucleotides agree with TRBD1. The CDR3 consists of 13 residues. Trimming removed 4 bases from V and 5 bases from J; junction bases left unmatched: 4. Germline values: CDR1 SGHRS, CDR2 YFSETQ.

The chain couples TRBV3-1 (or the pseudogene TRBV3-2) to TRBJ2-3, with 7 bases identical to TRBD2. The V gene end was trimmed by 1 base and the J gene end by 9 bases; junction bases not matched to a gene: 16. The CDR3 is 17 amino acids. The germline V gene encodes CDR1 LGHDT and CDR2 YNNKEL (reference sequence). The CDR3, as DNA: TGTGCCAGCAGCCAAGGAAGGGACTATGATGGAACTAGCACGCAGTATTTT. It translates to CASSQGRDYDGTSTQYF.

The chain links TRBV5-8 to TRBJ2-3, with a possible D match to TRBD1 (5 bases). The ends were cut back, 6 bases at V and 7 bases at J, with 15 bases in the middle. Per germline, CDR1 SGHTS and CDR2 YDEGEE. CDR3 length: 13 amino acids. CDR3 sequence (DNA): TGTGCCAGCACCTTCAGCCAGGGCTATACGCAGTATTTT. Translation gives CASTFSQGYTQYF. Looking up the rest from reference TRBV5-8 and TRBJ2-3 gives the full variable domain: EAGVTQSPTHLIKTRGQQATLRCSPISGHTSVYWYQQALGLGLQFLLWYDEGEERNRGNFPPRFSGRQFPNYSSELNVNALELEDSALYLCASTFSQGYTQYFGPGTRLTVL.

This clone occurred a few times. This rearrangement joins TRBV7-2 to TRBJ2-3, with 10 bases matching TRBD1. This CDR3 is 16 amino acids long. The junction had 7 bases not matched to a gene; V was cut back by 1 base and J by 6 bases. CDR1 is SGHTA, CDR2 FQGNSA, per germline. The CDR3 bases are TGTGCCAGCAGCTTAGTCGGGACAGGGGCGGGGGATACGCAGTATTTT. Its protein product is CASSLVGTGAGDTQYF.